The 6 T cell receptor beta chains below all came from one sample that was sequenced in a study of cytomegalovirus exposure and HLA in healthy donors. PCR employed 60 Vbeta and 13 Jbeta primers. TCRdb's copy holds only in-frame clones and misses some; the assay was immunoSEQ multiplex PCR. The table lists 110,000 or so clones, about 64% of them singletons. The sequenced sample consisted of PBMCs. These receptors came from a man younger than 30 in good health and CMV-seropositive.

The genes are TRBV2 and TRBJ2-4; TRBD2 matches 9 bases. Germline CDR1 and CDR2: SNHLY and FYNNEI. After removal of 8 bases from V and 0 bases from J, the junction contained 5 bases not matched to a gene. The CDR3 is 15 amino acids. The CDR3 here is CASLLAGVAKNIQYF. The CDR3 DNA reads TGTGCCAGCTTACTAGCGGGTGTAGCCAAAAACATTCAGTACTTC.

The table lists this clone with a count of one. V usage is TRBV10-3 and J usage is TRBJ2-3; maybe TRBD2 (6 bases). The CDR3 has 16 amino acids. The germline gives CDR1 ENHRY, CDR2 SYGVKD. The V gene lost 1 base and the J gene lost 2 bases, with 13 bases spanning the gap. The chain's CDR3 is CAISELEGLTTDTQYF. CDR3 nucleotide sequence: TGTGCCATCAGTGAGTTGGAGGGACTTACCACAGATACGCAGTATTTT.

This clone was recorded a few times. The CDR3 protein is CASSVTGGYEQYV. The CDR3 DNA follows: TGTGCCAGCAGTGTTACAGGGGGATACGAGCAGTACGTC. The rearrangement links TRBV28 to TRBJ2-7; 8 nucleotides agree with TRBD1. This CDR3 is 13 amino acids long. V gave up 5 bases and J gave up 4 bases; unmatched junction bases: 4. CDR1 is MDHEN, CDR2 SYDVKM, per germline.

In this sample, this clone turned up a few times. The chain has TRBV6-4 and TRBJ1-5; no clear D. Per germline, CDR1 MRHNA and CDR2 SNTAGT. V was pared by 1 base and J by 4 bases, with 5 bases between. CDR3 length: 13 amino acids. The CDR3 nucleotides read TGTGCCAGCAGTGACTTCCCTAATCAGCCCCAGCATTTT. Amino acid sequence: CASSDFPNQPQHF.

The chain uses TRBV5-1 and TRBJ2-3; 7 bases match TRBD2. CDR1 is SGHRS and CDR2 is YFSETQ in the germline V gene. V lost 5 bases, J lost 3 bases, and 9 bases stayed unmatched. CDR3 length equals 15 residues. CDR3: CASRVPMGGTDTQYF. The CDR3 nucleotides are TGCGCCAGCAGAGTACCTATGGGGGGGACAGATACGCAGTATTTT. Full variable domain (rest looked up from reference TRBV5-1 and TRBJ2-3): KAGVTQTPRYLIKTRGQQVTLSCSPISGHRSVSWYQQTPGQGLQFLFEYFSETQRNKGNFPGRFSGRQFSNSRSEMNVSTLELGDSALYLCASRVPMGGTDTQYFGPGTRLTVL.

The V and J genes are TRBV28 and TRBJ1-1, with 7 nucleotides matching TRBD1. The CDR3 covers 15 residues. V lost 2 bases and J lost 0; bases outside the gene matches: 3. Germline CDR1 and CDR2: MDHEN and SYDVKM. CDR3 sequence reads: CASSLTDRMNTEAFF. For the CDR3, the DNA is TGTGCCAGCAGTTTAACGGACAGGATGAACACTGAAGCTTTCTTT.